The 20 T cell receptor beta chains below were found in one sample sequenced in a study of T cells in Graves' hyperthyroidism and ophthalmopathy. Amplification targeted TCR beta CDR3 regions from RNA transcripts. Researchers ran a first-round RT-PCR on the TCR CDR3 using the HTBI primer set. MiXCR, applied by TCRdb to the multiplex PCR reads, yields one record per CDR3 protein. The sample has under 750,000 distinct CDR3 sequences, roughly 20% seen once. The sequenced sample consisted of blood. The receptors stem from a woman aged 45-65 years with Graves' hyperthyroidism that later progressed to Graves' ophthalmopathy.

The chain carries TRBV28 and TRBJ1-1; 9 bases align to TRBD1. V was clipped by 4 bases and J by 8 bases; unmatched bases: 8. CDR1 MDHEN and CDR2 SYDVKM come from the germline V gene. The CDR3 contains 14 residues. CDR3 in DNA: TGTGCCAGCAGTTCAGTCACAGGGGGCTCAGAAGCTTTCTTT. Amino acids: CASSSVTGGSEAFF.

Ten or more counts support this clonotype. The rearrangement links TRBV30 to TRBJ1-2, with D possibly TRBD1 on 5 matching bases. The germline V and J ends were trimmed by 1 base and 4 bases, with 7 bases remaining between them. The CDR3 has 12 residues. Germline loops: CDR1 GTSNPN, CDR2 SVGIG (reference sequence). CDR3 sequence (DNA): TGTGCCTGGAGTGGTGGGGCCTATGGCTACACCTTC. Protein sequence: CAWSGGAYGYTF.

This clonotype came up many times. The chain combines TRBV5-8 with TRBJ2-3; D is possibly TRBD1 (6 bases). Per the germline V gene, CDR1 is SGHTS and CDR2 is YDEGEE. Deletions cut 2 bases from V and 2 bases from J, with 18 bases between. This CDR3 comprises 17 residues. In DNA form, the CDR3 reads TGTGCCAGCAGCTTTGGAACAGGGCAAAGTCCCACAGATACGCAGTATTTT. It specifies CASSFGTGQSPTDTQYF. The full variable domain, completed using reference TRBV5-8 and TRBJ2-3, is EAGVTQSPTHLIKTRGQQATLRCSPISGHTSVYWYQQALGLGLQFLLWYDEGEERNRGNFPPRFSGRQFPNYSSELNVNALELEDSALYLCASSFGTGQSPTDTQYFGPGTRLTVL.

V and J are TRBV14 and TRBJ1-2, with D hard to call. The CDR3 spans 13 residues. V was pared by 4 bases and J by 7 bases, with 13 bases between. Germline CDR1 and CDR2: SGHDN and FVKESK. The CDR3 loop is CASSRERVGGYTF. The CDR3 DNA sequence: TGTGCCAGCAGCCGCGAAAGGGTTGGTGGCTACACCTTC.

The J gene is TRBJ2-7, the V gene TRBV29-1; 7 positions agree with TRBD1. Germline values: CDR1 SQVTM, CDR2 ANQGSEA. Germline trimming cut 5 bases from V and 3 bases from J; bases unmatched to any gene: 10. The CDR3 has 14 residues. CDR3 DNA: TGCAGCGTTTCATCCGGGACAGCAGACTACGAGCAGTACTTC. Translating it yields CSVSSGTADYEQYF.

This clonotype was seen a handful of times. This chain joins TRBV5-1 and TRBJ2-2, with TRBD2 matching over 11 bases. The CDR3 contains 19 residues. V lost 0 bases to trimming and J lost 2 bases; unmatched junction nucleotides: 9. Germline loops: CDR1 SGHRS, CDR2 YFSETQ. The CDR3 loop is CASSLATSGGPINTGELFF. CDR3 nucleotides: TGCGCCAGCAGCTTGGCTACTAGCGGGGGCCCTATCAACACCGGGGAGCTGTTTTTT.

The rearrangement uses TRBV3-1 and TRBJ1-5, with TRBD1 matching over 7 bases. The CDR3 is 15 residues long. Germline CDR1 is LGHDT and CDR2 is YNNKEL (reference sequence). Unmatched junction bases numbered 10, after V lost 4 bases and J lost 7 bases. CDR3 sequence reads: CASSPHDRVGQPQHF. CDR3 coding DNA: TGTGCCAGCAGCCCCCACGACAGGGTGGGGCAGCCCCAGCATTTT.

This clonotype was recorded at least ten times. The chain is built from TRBV3-1 and TRBJ2-7, with D unclear. This CDR3 comprises 14 residues. The germline gives CDR1 LGHDT, CDR2 YNNKEL (reference sequence). V shed 4 bases and J shed 3 bases, with 13 bases lying between them. This CDR3 is CASSPGRQHYEQYF. CDR3 bases: TGTGCCAGCAGCCCCGGCAGACAACACTACGAGCAGTACTTC.

This clonotype was counted only a few times. The chain has TRBV29-1 and TRBJ1-2; D perhaps matches TRBD1 (6 bases). The CDR3 has 13 amino acids. CDR1 is SQVTM and CDR2 is ANQGSEA in the germline V gene. V gave up 7 bases and J gave up 2 bases, with 14 bases separating them. CDR3 bases: TGCAGCGGGGGGGACAAGCTAAACTATGGCTACACCTTC. Amino acids: CSGGDKLNYGYTF. Full variable domain (outside the CDR3, taken from reference TRBV29-1 and TRBJ1-2): SAVISQKPSRDICQRGTSLTIQCQVDSQVTMMFWYRQQPGQSLTLIATANQGSEATYESGFVIDKFPISRPNLTFSTLTVSNMSPEDSSIYLCSGGDKLNYGYTFGSGTRLTVV.

The chain uses TRBV5-8 and TRBJ1-6; tentative D call: TRBD1 (6 bases). This CDR3 contains 15 residues. Germline-derived CDR1 and CDR2 are SGHTS and YDEGEE. Trimming pared 4 bases from V and 6 bases from J, leaving 14 bases between. The CDR3 DNA is TGTGCCAGCAGCCGGGGACAAGGCCTTAATTCACCCCTCCACTTT. It translates to CASSRGQGLNSPLHF.

This clonotype turned up a few times. V is TRBV27 and J is TRBJ2-7; a possible D gene is TRBD1 (6 bases). Germline CDR1 MNHEY, CDR2 SMNVEV (reference sequence). The CDR3 extends over 13 amino acids. Trimming cost V 6 bases and J 7 bases, with 16 bases left between them. The CDR3 loop reads CASRPETGLEQYF. In DNA, the CDR3 is TGTGCCAGCAGACCGGAAACAGGGTTGGAGCAGTACTTC.

The gene calls are TRBV6-5 and TRBJ2-1, with no clear D. V lost 0 bases and J lost 6, with 9 bases in between. Germline V gene lookup returns CDR1 MNHEY and CDR2 SVGAGI. The CDR3 is 14 amino acids. DNA of the CDR3: TGTGCCAGCAGTTACTCCCCTTTACGCAATGAGCAGTTCTTC. Protein product: CASSYSPLRNEQFF.

V and J are TRBV7-2 and TRBJ2-7; D uncertain. The V end lost 2 bases, the J end lost 6 bases, and 11 bases lay between the germline ends. The CDR3 sequence is 13 residues long. The germline V gene has CDR1 SGHTA and CDR2 FQGNSA. The CDR3 DNA reads as TGTGCCAGCAGCTTACCCAGCTCCATCGAGCAGTACTTC. Its translation is CASSLPSSIEQYF. Variable domain in full (rest from reference TRBV7-2 and TRBJ2-7): GAGVSQSPSNKVTEKGKDVELRCDPISGHTALYWYRQSLGQGLEFLIYFQGNSAPDKSGLPSDRFSAERTGGSVSTLTIQRTQQEDSAVYLCASSLPSSIEQYFGPGTRLTVT.

This clonotype appeared a few times. The chain joins TRBV6-1 to TRBJ2-2; D not resolved. V lost 7 bases to trimming and J lost 3 bases, with 9 bases between them. The CDR3 contains 13 residues. CDR1 and CDR2 (germline): MNHNS, SASEGT. CDR3 amino acids: CASNPTYTGELFF. Here the CDR3 DNA reads TGTGCCAGCAACCCCACGTACACCGGGGAGCTGTTTTTT.

Many counts were recorded for this clonotype. The chain employs TRBV12-3 or TRBV12-4 and TRBJ2-3; 7 nucleotides match TRBD1. The length of the CDR3 is 14 residues. V trimming: 6 bases; J trimming: 2 bases; junction bases outside the gene matches: 5. CDR3: CASSIGQDTDTQYF. CDR3 coding DNA: TGTGCCAGCAGCATCGGACAGGACACAGATACGCAGTATTTT.

This clonotype appeared many times. The chain couples TRBV19 to TRBJ1-5; D is possibly TRBD1 (5 bases). Germline loops: CDR1 LNHDA, CDR2 SQIVND (reference sequence). The germline V and J ends were trimmed by 2 bases and 5 bases, with 16 bases remaining between them. The CDR3 has 16 amino acids. CDR3 loop: CASSISTANPYQPQHF. The CDR3 DNA reads as TGTGCCAGTAGTATATCGACAGCCAACCCTTATCAGCCCCAGCATTTT.

The V call is TRBV5-1, the J call TRBJ2-2, with unresolved D. Trimming took 0 bases from V and 0 from J, leaving 9 bases between them. Looked up from germline, CDR1 is SGHRS and CDR2 is YFSETQ. The CDR3 totals 16 residues. The CDR3 DNA follows: TGCGCCAGCAGCTTGGGGCCAGCCCCGAACACCGGGGAGCTGTTTTTT. Encoded protein: CASSLGPAPNTGELFF. Full variable domain (outside the CDR3, taken from reference TRBV5-1 and TRBJ2-2): KAGVTQTPRYLIKTRGQQVTLSCSPISGHRSVSWYQQTPGQGLQFLFEYFSETQRNKGNFPGRFSGRQFSNSRSEMNVSTLELGDSALYLCASSLGPAPNTGELFFGEGSRLTVL.

This clonotype was recorded a few times. The rearrangement links TRBV30 to TRBJ1-3; the D gene is possibly TRBD1 (5 bases). The CDR3 extends over 16 amino acids. Germline values: CDR1 GTSNPN, CDR2 SVGIG (reference sequence). The V end was cut by 5 bases, the J end by 6 bases, with 23 bases between. CDR3 amino acids: CAWDHTGSAGLNTIYF. CDR3 nucleotide sequence: TGTGCCTGGGACCATACAGGCTCCGCCGGCCTAAACACCATATATTTT.

This clonotype was picked up many times. This chain uses TRBV2 with TRBJ2-1; unclear D gene. The length of the CDR3 is 15 residues. The germline V and J ends were trimmed by 8 bases and 0 bases, with 14 bases remaining between them. Per the germline V gene, CDR1 is SNHLY and CDR2 is FYNNEI. CDR3 loop: CASSDKQSSYNEQFF. As DNA, the CDR3 is TGTGCCAGCTCCGACAAGCAGAGCTCCTACAATGAGCAGTTCTTC. Full variable domain (outside the CDR3, taken from reference TRBV2 and TRBJ2-1): EPEVTQTPSHQVTQMGQEVILRCVPISNHLYFYWYRQILGQKVEFLVSFYNNEISEKSEIFDDQFSVERPDGSNFTLKIRSTKLEDSAMYFCASSDKQSSYNEQFFGPGTRLTVL.

At least ten counts were recorded for this clonotype. CDR3 residues: CASSLGTSGGPNEQFF. CDR3 DNA: TGTGCCAGCAGCCTCGGGACTAGCGGGGGACCGAATGAGCAGTTCTTC. The chain has TRBV11-2 and TRBJ2-1, with 14 bases fitting TRBD2. Germline lookup yields CDR1 SGHAT and CDR2 FQNNGV. This CDR3 is built from 16 residues. V was clipped by 5 bases and J by 7 bases; unmatched bases: 7.